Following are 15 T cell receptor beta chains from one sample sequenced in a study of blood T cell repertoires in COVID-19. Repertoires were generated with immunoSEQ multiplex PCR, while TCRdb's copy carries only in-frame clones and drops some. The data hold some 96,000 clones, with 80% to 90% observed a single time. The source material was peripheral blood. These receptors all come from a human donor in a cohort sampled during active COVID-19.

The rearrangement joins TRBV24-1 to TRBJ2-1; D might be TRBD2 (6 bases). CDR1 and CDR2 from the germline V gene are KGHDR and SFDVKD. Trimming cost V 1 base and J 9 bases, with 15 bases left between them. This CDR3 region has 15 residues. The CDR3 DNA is TGTGCCACCAGTGATTTAAAAGCTAGCGCCATTGAGCAGTTCTTC. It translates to CATSDLKASAIEQFF.

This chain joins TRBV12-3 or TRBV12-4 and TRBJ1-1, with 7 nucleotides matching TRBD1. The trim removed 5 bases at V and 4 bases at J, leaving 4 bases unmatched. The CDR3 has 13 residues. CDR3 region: CASSPQGGTEAFF. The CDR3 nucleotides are TGTGCCAGCAGTCCGCAGGGGGGCACTGAAGCTTTCTTT.

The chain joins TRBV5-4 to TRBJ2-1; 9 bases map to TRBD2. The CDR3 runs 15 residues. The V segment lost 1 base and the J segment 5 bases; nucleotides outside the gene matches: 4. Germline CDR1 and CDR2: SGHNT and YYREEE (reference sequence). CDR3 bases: TGTGCCAGCAGCTTGCTGACTAGCGGCAACAATGAGCAGTTCTTC. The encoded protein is CASSLLTSGNNEQFF.

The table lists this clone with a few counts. CDR3 residues: CASSYSGSASEAFF. The CDR3 DNA is TGTGCCAGCAGTTACTCGGGGAGCGCCTCTGAAGCTTTCTTT. This chain uses TRBV6-2 or TRBV6-3 with TRBJ1-1; D is unresolved. This CDR3 spans 14 amino acids. CDR1 and CDR2 from the germline V gene are MNHEY and SVGEGT. V was pared by 0 bases and J by 6 bases, with 11 bases between.

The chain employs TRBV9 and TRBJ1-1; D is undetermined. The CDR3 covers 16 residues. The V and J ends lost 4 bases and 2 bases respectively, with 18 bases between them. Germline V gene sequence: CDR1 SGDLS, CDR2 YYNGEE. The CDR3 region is CASSTRFWRDNTEAFF. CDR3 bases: TGTGCCAGCAGCACTCGTTTTTGGAGGGATAACACTGAAGCTTTCTTT.

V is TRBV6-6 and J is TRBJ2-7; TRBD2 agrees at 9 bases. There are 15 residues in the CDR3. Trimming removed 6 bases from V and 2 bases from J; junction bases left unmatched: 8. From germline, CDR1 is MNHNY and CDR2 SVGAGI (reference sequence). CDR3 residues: CASSTWTSDAYEQYF. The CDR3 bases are TGTGCCAGCAGCACCTGGACTAGCGATGCCTACGAGCAGTACTTC.

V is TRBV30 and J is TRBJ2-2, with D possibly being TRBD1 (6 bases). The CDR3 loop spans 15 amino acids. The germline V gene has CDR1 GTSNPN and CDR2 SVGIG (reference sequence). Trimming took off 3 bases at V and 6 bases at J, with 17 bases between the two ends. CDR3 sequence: CAWRIPDSEAGELFF. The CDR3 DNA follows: TGTGCCTGGAGGATACCGGACAGCGAAGCCGGGGAGCTGTTTTTT.

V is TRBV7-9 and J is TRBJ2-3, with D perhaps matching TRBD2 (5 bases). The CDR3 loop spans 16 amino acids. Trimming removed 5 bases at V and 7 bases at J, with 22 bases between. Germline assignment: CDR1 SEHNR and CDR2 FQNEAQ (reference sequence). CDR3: CASSLGSLYPPNTQYF. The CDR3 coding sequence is TGTGCCAGCAGCCTGGGGAGTCTCTACCCCCCCAATACGCAGTATTTT.

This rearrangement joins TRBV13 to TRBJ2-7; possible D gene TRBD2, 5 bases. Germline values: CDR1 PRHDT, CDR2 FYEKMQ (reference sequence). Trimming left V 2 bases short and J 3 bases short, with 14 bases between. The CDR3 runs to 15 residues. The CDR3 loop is CASSLTLRARYEQYF. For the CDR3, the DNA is TGTGCCAGCAGCTTAACGTTGCGGGCCCGCTACGAGCAGTACTTC.

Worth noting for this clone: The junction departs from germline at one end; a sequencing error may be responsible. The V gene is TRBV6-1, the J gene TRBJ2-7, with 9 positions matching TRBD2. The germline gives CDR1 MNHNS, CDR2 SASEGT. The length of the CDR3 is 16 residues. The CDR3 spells CASREVGASGTYEQYF. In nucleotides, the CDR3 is TGTGCCAGCAGGGAAGTAGGAGCTAGCGGGACCTACGAGCAGTACTTC.

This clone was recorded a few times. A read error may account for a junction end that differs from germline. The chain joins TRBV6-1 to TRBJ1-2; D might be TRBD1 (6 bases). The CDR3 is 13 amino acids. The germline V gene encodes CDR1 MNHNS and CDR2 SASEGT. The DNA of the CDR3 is TGTGCCAGCAGTGAAGCGGTCGGGGGGCGAACCCACTTC. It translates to CASSEAVGGRTHF.

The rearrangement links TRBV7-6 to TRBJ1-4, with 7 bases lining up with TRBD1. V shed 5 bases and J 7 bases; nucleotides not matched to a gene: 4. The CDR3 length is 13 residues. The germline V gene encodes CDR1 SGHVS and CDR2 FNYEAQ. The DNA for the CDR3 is TGTGCCAGCAGCGGCAACAGGGGTGAAAAACTGTTTTTT. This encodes CASSGNRGEKLFF. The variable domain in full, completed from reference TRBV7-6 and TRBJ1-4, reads GAGVSQSPRYKVTKRGQDVALRCDPISGHVSLYWYRQALGQGPEFLTYFNYEAQQDKSGLPNDRFSAERPEGSISTLTIQRTEQRDSAMYRCASSGNRGEKLFFGSGTQLSVL.

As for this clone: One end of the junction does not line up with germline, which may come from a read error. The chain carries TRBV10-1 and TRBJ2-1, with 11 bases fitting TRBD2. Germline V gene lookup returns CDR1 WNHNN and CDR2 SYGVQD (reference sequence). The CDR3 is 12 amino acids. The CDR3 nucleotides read TGCGCCAGCAGTCCCGGGGGTAGCGGGAGGGTCTTC. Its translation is CASSPGGSGRVF.

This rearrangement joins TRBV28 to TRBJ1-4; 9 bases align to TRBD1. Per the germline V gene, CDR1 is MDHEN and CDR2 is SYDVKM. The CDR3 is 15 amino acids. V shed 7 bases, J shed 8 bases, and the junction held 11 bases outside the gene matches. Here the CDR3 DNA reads TGTGCCAGCACCCCCGGAGGGGGGACAGGGGAAAAACTGTTTTTT. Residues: CASTPGGGTGEKLFF.

The CDR3 reads CASGGFYGYTF. CDR3 bases: TGTGCCAGCGGGGGCTTCTATGGCTACACCTTC. The V and J genes are TRBV6-5 and TRBJ1-2, with D possibly TRBD1 on 6 matching bases. The CDR3 runs to 11 residues. Germline V lookup: CDR1 MNHEY, CDR2 SVGAGI. V lost 8 bases and J 4 bases, leaving 8 bases between the germline ends.